The entry below describes one T cell receptor (beta chain). The CDR3 runs to 16 residues. The germline gives CDR1 LNHDA, CDR2 SQIVND (reference sequence). V lost 0 bases to trimming and J lost 5 bases, with 14 bases between them. Only in-frame clones appear in the TCRdb table, and some are missing; sequencing was by immunoSEQ multiplex PCR. The table lists 150,000 to 200,000 clones, more than 75% of them singletons. The sample belongs to a study of blood T cell repertoires in COVID-19. Participants spanned ages about 18 to 90 years and resided in around 25 US areas. The sequence was collected from a woman aged 50 to 60 with acute COVID-19. The rearrangement joins TRBV19 to TRBJ1-5; D is possibly TRBD1 (5 bases). The sequenced sample consisted of PBMCs or T cells enriched from blood (not recorded which). Written as DNA, the CDR3 is TGTGCCAGTAGTATAGAGGGACTTCCTGCAGATCAGCCCCAGCATTTT. Its translation: CASSIEGLPADQPQHF.